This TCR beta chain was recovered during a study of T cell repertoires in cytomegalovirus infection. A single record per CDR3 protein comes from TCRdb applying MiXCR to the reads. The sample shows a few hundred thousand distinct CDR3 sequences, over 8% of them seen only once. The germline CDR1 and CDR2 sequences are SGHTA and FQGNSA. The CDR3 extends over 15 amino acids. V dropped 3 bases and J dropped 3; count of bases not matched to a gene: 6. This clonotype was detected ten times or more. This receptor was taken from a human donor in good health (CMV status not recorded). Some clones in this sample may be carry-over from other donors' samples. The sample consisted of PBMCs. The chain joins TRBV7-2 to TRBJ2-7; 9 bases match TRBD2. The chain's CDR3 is CASSFEAGGHYEQYF. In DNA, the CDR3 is TGTGCCAGCAGCTTTGAAGCGGGAGGCCACTACGAGCAGTACTTC.